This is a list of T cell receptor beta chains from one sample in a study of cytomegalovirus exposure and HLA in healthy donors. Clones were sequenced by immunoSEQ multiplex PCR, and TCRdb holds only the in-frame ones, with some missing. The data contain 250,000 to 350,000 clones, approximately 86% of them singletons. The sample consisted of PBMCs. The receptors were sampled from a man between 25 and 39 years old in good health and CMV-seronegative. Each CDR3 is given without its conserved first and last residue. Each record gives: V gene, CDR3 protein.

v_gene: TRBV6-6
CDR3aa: ASSRPDRGSHEQY

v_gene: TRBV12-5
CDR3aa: ASGFVAYSYNEQF

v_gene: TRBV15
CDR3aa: ATSREKGGSEAF

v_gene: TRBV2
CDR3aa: ASTELFYEQY

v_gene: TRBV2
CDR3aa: ASSPPATYEQY

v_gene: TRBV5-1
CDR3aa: ASSSFGGLSGNTIY

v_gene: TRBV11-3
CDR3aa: ASSFGLAGGSNRNEQF

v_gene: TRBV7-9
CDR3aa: ASSSTMAGALGYT

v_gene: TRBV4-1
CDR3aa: ASSPMGGVGYSNQPQH

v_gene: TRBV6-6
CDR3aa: ASSWEGVSYT

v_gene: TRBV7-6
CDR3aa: ASSPRTGEYGYT

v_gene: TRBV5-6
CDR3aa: ASSYRTSSNQPQH

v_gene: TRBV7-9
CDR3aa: ASSLADRGNTEAF

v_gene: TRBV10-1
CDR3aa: ASSAGTPNTEAF

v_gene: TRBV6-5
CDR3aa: ASSYPLGQGESPLH

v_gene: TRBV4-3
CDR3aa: ASSPQALLVTDTQY

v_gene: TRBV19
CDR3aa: ASSIVGGTGGVEQY

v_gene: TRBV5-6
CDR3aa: ASSLGLAGSRTQY

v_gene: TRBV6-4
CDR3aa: ASSDSESGGYT

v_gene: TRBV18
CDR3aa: ASSPPRAGGPYEQY

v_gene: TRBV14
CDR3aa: ASSSTQAYSYEQY

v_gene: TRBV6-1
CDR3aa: ASKGGASGANVLT

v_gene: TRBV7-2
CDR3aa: ASSLGFGRGDEQF

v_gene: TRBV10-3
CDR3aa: AISEGTGELPLFHT

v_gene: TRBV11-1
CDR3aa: ASSSGFATATEAF

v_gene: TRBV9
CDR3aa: ASSVTITGELF

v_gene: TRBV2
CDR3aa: ASSADSNQPQH

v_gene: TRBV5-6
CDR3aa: ASIRGPSGELF

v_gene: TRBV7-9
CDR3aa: ASSSDSAKAF

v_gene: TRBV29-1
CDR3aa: SAKTDNYEQY

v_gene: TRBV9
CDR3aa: ASSVTGGEKLF

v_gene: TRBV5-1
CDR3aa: ASSLEGGTNYGYT

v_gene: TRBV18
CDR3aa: ASSPRQGLGEKLF

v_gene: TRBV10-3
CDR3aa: AISESITSGGTDTQY

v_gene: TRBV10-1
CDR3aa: ASRTGLALIAKNIQY